Listed below are T cell receptor beta chains from one sample, sequenced in a study of blood T cell repertoires in COVID-19. Sequencing was performed with immunoSEQ multiplex PCR; in TCRdb, only in-frame clones are kept and a portion is missing. The sample contains approximately 220,000 clones, roughly nine tenths of which appear only once. The material sequenced was PBMCs or T cells enriched from blood (not recorded which). The receptor source for this set is a woman aged 25 to 45 with acute COVID-19. The CDR3 runs from the conserved cysteine through the conserved F or W. Each record gives: D gene, J gene, clone size, V gene, CDR3 DNA, CDR3 protein. A D gene is named only where the DNA matches it firmly. Clone size appears in some rows only: once, few, many, or a class for an expanded clone.

d_call: TRBD2; j_call: TRBJ2-2; clone_size: .; v_call: TRBV9; cdr3_nt: TGTGCCAGCAGCGTAGACTTGGGCCAGCGGGGAAGGGCCGGGGAGCTGTTTTTT; cdr3_aa: CASSVDLGQRGRAGELFF
d_call: .; j_call: TRBJ2-2; clone_size: .; v_call: TRBV6-5; cdr3_nt: TGTGCCAGCAGTTACTCAGGGAGTGGTGCGGGGGAGCTGTTTTTT; cdr3_aa: CASSYSGSGAGELFF
d_call: .; j_call: TRBJ1-5; clone_size: .; v_call: TRBV21-1; cdr3_nt: TGTGCCAGCAGCAAACGGGACAGCTACCCAAGGCAGCCCCAGCATTTT; cdr3_aa: CASSKRDSYPRQPQHF
d_call: TRBD1; j_call: TRBJ1-1; clone_size: .; v_call: TRBV6-6; cdr3_nt: TGTGCCAGCAGTTTGGGGACAGACGAAGCTTTCTTT; cdr3_aa: CASSLGTDEAFF
d_call: .; j_call: TRBJ2-7; clone_size: few; v_call: TRBV28; cdr3_nt: TGTGCCAGCACCCAGGGGACCGGGGCCTACGAGCAGTACTTC; cdr3_aa: CASTQGTGAYEQYF
d_call: .; j_call: TRBJ1-5; clone_size: .; v_call: TRBV30; cdr3_nt: TGTGCCTGGAGTGTATTCCGGACCCGGGGTGACAATCAGCCCCAGCATTTT; cdr3_aa: CAWSVFRTRGDNQPQHF
d_call: .; j_call: TRBJ1-2; clone_size: .; v_call: TRBV5-1; cdr3_nt: TGCGCCAGCAGCTTGGGGCAGGGTAACTATGGCTACACCTTC; cdr3_aa: CASSLGQGNYGYTF
d_call: .; j_call: TRBJ1-5; clone_size: .; v_call: TRBV30; cdr3_nt: TGTGCCTGGAGTACGGGGGGATTCAATCAGCCCCAGCATTTT; cdr3_aa: CAWSTGGFNQPQHF
d_call: TRBD1; j_call: TRBJ2-1; clone_size: once; v_call: TRBV7-9; cdr3_nt: TGTGCCAGCAGCCCTCGGGACAGGGGGATCAATGAGCAGTTCTTC; cdr3_aa: CASSPRDRGINEQFF
d_call: .; j_call: TRBJ1-3; clone_size: .; v_call: TRBV27; cdr3_nt: TGTGCCAGCAGTCCACCGGGAGGGGCTACCATATATTTT; cdr3_aa: CASSPPGGATIYF
d_call: TRBD2; j_call: TRBJ2-1; clone_size: .; v_call: TRBV3-1/TRBV3-2; cdr3_nt: TGTGCCAGCAGCCAGCCCTCGGTGAGCGGGATAAGAAATGAGCAGTTCTTC; cdr3_aa: CASSQPSVSGIRNEQFF
d_call: TRBD1; j_call: TRBJ1-4; clone_size: .; v_call: TRBV5-1; cdr3_nt: TGCGCCAGCAGCTTCGGGACAGGGGCGCCTAATGAAAAACTGTTTTTT; cdr3_aa: CASSFGTGAPNEKLFF
d_call: .; j_call: TRBJ1-2; clone_size: .; v_call: TRBV5-1; cdr3_nt: TGCGCCAGCAGTAGTAACCAAGGCTACACCTTC; cdr3_aa: CASSSNQGYTF
d_call: TRBD2; j_call: TRBJ2-7; clone_size: .; v_call: TRBV7-6; cdr3_nt: TGTGCCAGCAGCTTAGGCCGGGGAGGGGCGTACGAGCAGTACTTC; cdr3_aa: CASSLGRGGAYEQYF
d_call: TRBD1; j_call: TRBJ2-7; clone_size: .; v_call: TRBV15; cdr3_nt: TGTGCCACCGCAGACAGGGCCGACGAGCAGTACTTC; cdr3_aa: CATADRADEQYF
d_call: .; j_call: TRBJ1-2; clone_size: .; v_call: TRBV7-6; cdr3_nt: TGTGCCAGCAGTCCCGACACCAACTATGGCTACACCTTC; cdr3_aa: CASSPDTNYGYTF
d_call: TRBD2; j_call: TRBJ2-1; clone_size: few; v_call: TRBV2; cdr3_nt: TGTGCCAGCAAGGGCGGGGGGGCCTACAATGAGCAGTTCTTC; cdr3_aa: CASKGGGAYNEQFF
d_call: .; j_call: TRBJ1-1; clone_size: .; v_call: TRBV5-1; cdr3_nt: TGCGCCAGCAGCCCCCAAAGGGGGTTGAACACTGAAGCTTTCTTT; cdr3_aa: CASSPQRGLNTEAFF
d_call: TRBD2; j_call: TRBJ2-1; clone_size: .; v_call: TRBV7-2; cdr3_nt: TGTGCCAGCAGCGATCGGACTAGCGGGGGAATCAATGAGCAGTTCTTC; cdr3_aa: CASSDRTSGGINEQFF
d_call: .; j_call: TRBJ1-1; clone_size: once; v_call: TRBV9; cdr3_nt: TGTGCCAGCAGCGTAGCTACTGGGGGGGGACGGACTGAAGCTTTCTTT; cdr3_aa: CASSVATGGGRTEAFF
d_call: TRBD1; j_call: TRBJ1-1; clone_size: .; v_call: TRBV6-2/TRBV6-3; cdr3_nt: TGTGCCAGCAGTTACCACAGGGGGGGGGTTGAAGCTTTCTTT; cdr3_aa: CASSYHRGGVEAFF
d_call: .; j_call: TRBJ1-1; clone_size: .; v_call: TRBV3-1/TRBV3-2; cdr3_nt: TGTGCCAGCAGCCAAGAGTACAGGGAGACTGAAGCTTTCTTT; cdr3_aa: CASSQEYRETEAFF
d_call: .; j_call: TRBJ1-5; clone_size: .; v_call: TRBV28; cdr3_nt: TGTGCCAGCAGTTTCGGACACCCCAATCAGCCCCAGCATTTT; cdr3_aa: CASSFGHPNQPQHF
d_call: .; j_call: TRBJ2-7; clone_size: .; v_call: TRBV30; cdr3_nt: TGTGCCTGGAGTGCGGGACACACAACCTACGAGCAGTACTTC; cdr3_aa: CAWSAGHTTYEQYF
d_call: .; j_call: TRBJ1-1; clone_size: .; v_call: TRBV28; cdr3_nt: TGTGCCAGCACTCAAAACGGAGGAGCTTTCTTT; cdr3_aa: CASTQNGGAFF
d_call: TRBD1; j_call: TRBJ2-7; clone_size: .; v_call: TRBV27; cdr3_nt: TGTGCCAGCAGTTTCATAACAGGGGGGGAGCAGTACTTC; cdr3_aa: CASSFITGGEQYF
d_call: TRBD1; j_call: TRBJ1-1; clone_size: .; v_call: TRBV4-1; cdr3_nt: TGCGCCAGCAGCCAGCCGACAGGGGCGAACACTGAAGCTTTCTTT; cdr3_aa: CASSQPTGANTEAFF
d_call: .; j_call: TRBJ2-7; clone_size: .; v_call: TRBV30; cdr3_nt: TGTGCCTGGACTCCTGACAGGACGGGCGAGCAGTACTTC; cdr3_aa: CAWTPDRTGEQYF
d_call: .; j_call: TRBJ2-7; clone_size: .; v_call: TRBV29-1; cdr3_nt: TGCAGCGTTGACCTCGGACAAAATGCGTACGAGCAGTACTTC; cdr3_aa: CSVDLGQNAYEQYF
d_call: TRBD2; j_call: TRBJ2-2; clone_size: .; v_call: TRBV4-3; cdr3_nt: TGCGCCAGCAGCCAAGGGGGCCGCGGGGGGCGACGGGAGCTGTTTTTT; cdr3_aa: CASSQGGRGGRRELFF
d_call: TRBD1; j_call: TRBJ1-2; clone_size: once; v_call: TRBV7-6; cdr3_nt: TGTGCCAGCAGCTTCCGGACAGGGATTCGTTATGGCTACACCTTC; cdr3_aa: CASSFRTGIRYGYTF
d_call: TRBD1; j_call: TRBJ1-6; clone_size: few; v_call: TRBV5-6; cdr3_nt: TGTGCCAGCAGCCTACTCGTCGGACAGGGCTATAATTCACCCCTCCACTTT; cdr3_aa: CASSLLVGQGYNSPLHF
d_call: .; j_call: TRBJ2-7; clone_size: .; v_call: TRBV5-1; cdr3_nt: TGCGCCAGCAGCTCGGGGGAAGGGAGCATCGACGAGCAGTACTTC; cdr3_aa: CASSSGEGSIDEQYF
d_call: .; j_call: TRBJ2-1; clone_size: .; v_call: TRBV5-6; cdr3_nt: TGTGCCAGCAGCTTTGGGGGCAACTCCTACAATGAGCAGTTCTTC; cdr3_aa: CASSFGGNSYNEQFF
d_call: .; j_call: TRBJ1-6; clone_size: .; v_call: TRBV9; cdr3_nt: TGTGCCAGCAGCACACAGGGTTCACCCCTCCACTTT; cdr3_aa: CASSTQGSPLHF
d_call: TRBD1; j_call: TRBJ2-2; clone_size: few; v_call: TRBV15; cdr3_nt: TGTGCCACCAGCAGGGGCGACAGGGCCGGCACCGGGGAGCTGTTTTTT; cdr3_aa: CATSRGDRAGTGELFF
d_call: .; j_call: TRBJ1-4; clone_size: .; v_call: TRBV2; cdr3_nt: TGTGCCAGCACCGCCCAAGGAGGGAGGGGAGAAAAACTGTTTTTT; cdr3_aa: CASTAQGGRGEKLFF
d_call: TRBD1; j_call: TRBJ2-5; clone_size: .; v_call: TRBV2; cdr3_nt: TGTGCCAGCAGCCCGAGGACAGGGATACAAGAGACCCAGTACTTC; cdr3_aa: CASSPRTGIQETQYF
d_call: .; j_call: TRBJ2-7; clone_size: .; v_call: TRBV19; cdr3_nt: TGTGCCAGTAGTCCTCGGGGAAGGGACTACGAGCAGTACTTC; cdr3_aa: CASSPRGRDYEQYF
d_call: .; j_call: TRBJ1-1; clone_size: .; v_call: TRBV10-3; cdr3_nt: TGTGCCATCAGTGTAAGACAGGAGAACACTGAAGCTTTCTTT; cdr3_aa: CAISVRQENTEAFF
d_call: TRBD1; j_call: TRBJ1-2; clone_size: few; v_call: TRBV7-2; cdr3_nt: TGTGCCAGCAGCATCCGGGACAGGGCTGGCTACACCTTC; cdr3_aa: CASSIRDRAGYTF
d_call: TRBD2; j_call: TRBJ2-7; clone_size: .; v_call: TRBV9; cdr3_nt: TGTGCCAGCAGCGTAGGCAGGGACTATCGATACGAGCAGTACTTC; cdr3_aa: CASSVGRDYRYEQYF
d_call: TRBD1; j_call: TRBJ1-2; clone_size: .; v_call: TRBV19; cdr3_nt: TGTGCCAGCACGGGCGACAGGGGCGGGAACTATGGCTACACCTTC; cdr3_aa: CASTGDRGGNYGYTF
d_call: .; j_call: TRBJ1-6; clone_size: .; v_call: TRBV5-1; cdr3_nt: TGCGCCAGCAGCTTCCACCAGGGGCCTGATTCACCCCTCCACTTT; cdr3_aa: CASSFHQGPDSPLHF
d_call: TRBD1; j_call: TRBJ1-1; clone_size: .; v_call: TRBV5-1; cdr3_nt: TGCGCCAGCAGCTTGGGGGACAGGGTGAACACTGAAGCTTTCTTT; cdr3_aa: CASSLGDRVNTEAFF
d_call: .; j_call: TRBJ2-7; clone_size: .; v_call: TRBV6-5; cdr3_nt: TGTGCCAGCAGTTACTCTATCAGGCCCGGCGACGAGCAGTACTTC; cdr3_aa: CASSYSIRPGDEQYF
d_call: .; j_call: TRBJ1-1; clone_size: .; v_call: TRBV4-3; cdr3_nt: TGCGCCAGCAGCCAAGATGTGAGGGAGGCTGAAGCTTTCTTT; cdr3_aa: CASSQDVREAEAFF